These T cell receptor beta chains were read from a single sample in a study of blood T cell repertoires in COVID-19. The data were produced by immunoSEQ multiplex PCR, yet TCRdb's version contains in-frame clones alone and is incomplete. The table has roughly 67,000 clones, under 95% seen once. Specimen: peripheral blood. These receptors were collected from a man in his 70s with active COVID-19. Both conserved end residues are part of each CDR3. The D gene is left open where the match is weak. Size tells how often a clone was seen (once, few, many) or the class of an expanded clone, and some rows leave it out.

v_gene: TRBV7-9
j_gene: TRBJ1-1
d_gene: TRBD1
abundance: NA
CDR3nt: TGTGCCAGCAGCCCCGACAGGGGGAACACTGAAGCTTTCTTT
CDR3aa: CASSPDRGNTEAFF

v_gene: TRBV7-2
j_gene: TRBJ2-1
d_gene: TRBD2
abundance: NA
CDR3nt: TGTGCCAGCAGCTTGACTAGCGGGTACAATGAGCAGTTCTTC
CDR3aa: CASSLTSGYNEQFF

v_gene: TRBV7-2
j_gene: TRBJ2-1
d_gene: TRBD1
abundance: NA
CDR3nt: TGTGCCAGCAGCCGGGGACAGGGTCTTGAGCAGTTCTTC
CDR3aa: CASSRGQGLEQFF

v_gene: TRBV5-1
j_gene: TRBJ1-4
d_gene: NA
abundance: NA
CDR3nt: TGCGCCAGCAGCTCGGGGGACTCGGGAAAACTGTTTTTT
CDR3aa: CASSSGDSGKLFF

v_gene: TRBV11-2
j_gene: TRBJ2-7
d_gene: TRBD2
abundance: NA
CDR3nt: TGTGCCAGCAGCCCGGGACTAGCGGGGGGCCCCCACGAGCAGTACTTC
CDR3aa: CASSPGLAGGPHEQYF

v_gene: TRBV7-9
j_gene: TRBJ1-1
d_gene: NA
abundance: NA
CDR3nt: TGTGCCAGCAGCTTAGCGCGGAGTAAGTACACTGAAGCTTTCTTT
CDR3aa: CASSLARSKYTEAFF

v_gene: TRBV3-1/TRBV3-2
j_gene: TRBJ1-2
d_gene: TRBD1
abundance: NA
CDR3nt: TGTGCCAGCAGCCAAGTGCCTAGACCTCAGGGGGATGGCTACACCTTC
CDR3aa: CASSQVPRPQGDGYTF

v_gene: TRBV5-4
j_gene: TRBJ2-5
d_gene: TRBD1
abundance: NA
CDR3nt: TGTGCCAGTGGACGGGACAGGGGTGTTGGGGAGACCCAGTACTTC
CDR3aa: CASGRDRGVGETQYF

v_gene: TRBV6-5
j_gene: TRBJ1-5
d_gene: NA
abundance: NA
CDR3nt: TGTGCCAGCACCCCCCGACAATATAGCAATCAGCCCCAGCATTTT
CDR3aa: CASTPRQYSNQPQHF

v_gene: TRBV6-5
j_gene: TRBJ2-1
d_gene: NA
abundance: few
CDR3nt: TGTGCCAGCAGTACTACGACCCTAAAGGTGCAGTTCTTC
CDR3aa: CASSTTTLKVQFF

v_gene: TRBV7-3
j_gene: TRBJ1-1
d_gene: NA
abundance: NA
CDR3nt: TGTGCCAGCAGGAGGAACGGGAACACTGAAGCTTTCTTT
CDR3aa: CASRRNGNTEAFF

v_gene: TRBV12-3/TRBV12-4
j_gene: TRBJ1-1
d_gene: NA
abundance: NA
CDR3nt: TGTGCCAGCAGTTTTGGACAAGAAGCTTTCTTT
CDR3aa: CASSFGQEAFF

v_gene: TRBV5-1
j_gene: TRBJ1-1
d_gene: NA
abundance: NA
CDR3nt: TGCGCCAGCAGCTCGGAAGGGGGTAGAACTGAAGCTTTCTTT
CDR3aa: CASSSEGGRTEAFF

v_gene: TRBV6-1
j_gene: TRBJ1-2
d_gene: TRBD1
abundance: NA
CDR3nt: TGTGCCAGCAGTGAAGCCGCGACAGGGTACGGTGGCTACACCTTC
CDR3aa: CASSEAATGYGGYTF

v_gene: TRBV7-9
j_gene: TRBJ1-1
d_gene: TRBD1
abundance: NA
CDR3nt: TGTGCCAGCAGCGCGACAGGGAGGAACACTGCAGCTTTCTTT
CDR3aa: CASSATGRNTAAFF

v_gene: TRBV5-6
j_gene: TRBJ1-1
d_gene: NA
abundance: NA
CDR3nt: TGTGCCAGCAGCTTGGATCTGGGAGCGGGGAAGGTGGCCGAAGCTTTCTTT
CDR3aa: CASSLDLGAGKVAEAFF

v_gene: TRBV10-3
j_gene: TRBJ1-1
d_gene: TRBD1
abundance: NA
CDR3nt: TGTGCCATAAGAACCGACAGGGGGGACACTGAAGCTTTCTTT
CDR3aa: CAIRTDRGDTEAFF

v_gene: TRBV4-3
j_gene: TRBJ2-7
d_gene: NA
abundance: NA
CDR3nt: TGCGCCAGCAGCCAAGATCCACCCTCAGCGGGCTTGGGCTCCTACGAGCAGTACTTC
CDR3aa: CASSQDPPSAGLGSYEQYF

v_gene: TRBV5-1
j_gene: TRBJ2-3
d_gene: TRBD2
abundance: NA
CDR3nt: TGCGCCAGCAGCTTGGCTAGCGGGGGGACTGGGGCCACAGATACGCAGTATTTT
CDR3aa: CASSLASGGTGATDTQYF

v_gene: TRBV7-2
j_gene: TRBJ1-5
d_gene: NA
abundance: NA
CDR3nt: TGTGCCAGCAGCTTAAGGCAGGGGTCGGGTCAGCCCCAGCATTTT
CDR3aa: CASSLRQGSGQPQHF

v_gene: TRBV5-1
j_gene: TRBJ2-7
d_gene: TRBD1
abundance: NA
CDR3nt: TGCGCCAGCAGCTCTGGACAGGCTCCACTTCTGGAACAGTACTTC
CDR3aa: CASSSGQAPLLEQYF

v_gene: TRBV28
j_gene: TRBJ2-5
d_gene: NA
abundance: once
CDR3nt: TGTGCCAGCAGGGGGCTATCAGAGACCCAGTACTTC
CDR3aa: CASRGLSETQYF

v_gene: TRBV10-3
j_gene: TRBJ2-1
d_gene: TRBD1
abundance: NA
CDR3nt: TGTGCCATCAGCCCGGGACAGCCATACAATGAGCAGTTCTTC
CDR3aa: CAISPGQPYNEQFF

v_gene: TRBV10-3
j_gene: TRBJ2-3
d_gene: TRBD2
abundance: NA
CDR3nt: TGTGCCATCAGTGAAGGGGTAGCGGGAGCCACAGATACGCAGTATTTT
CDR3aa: CAISEGVAGATDTQYF

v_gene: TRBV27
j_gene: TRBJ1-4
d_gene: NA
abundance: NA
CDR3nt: TGTGCCAGCAGTTTTGCGGCGGGGGTGGCCGGAACTAATGAAAAACTGTTTTTT
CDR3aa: CASSFAAGVAGTNEKLFF

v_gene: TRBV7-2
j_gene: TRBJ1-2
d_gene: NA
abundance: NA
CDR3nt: TGTGCCAGCAGCTTCCCGGGAGGAGAAGCGAAGTTC
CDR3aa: CASSFPGGEAKF

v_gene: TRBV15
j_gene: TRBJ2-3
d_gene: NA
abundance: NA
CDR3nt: TGTGCCACCAGCAGAGATCTCCCTCGCACAGATACGCAGTATTTT
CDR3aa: CATSRDLPRTDTQYF

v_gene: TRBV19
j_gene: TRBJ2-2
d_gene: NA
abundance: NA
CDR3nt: TGTGCCAGTAGTCACAGGGCTACCGGGGAGCTGTTTTTT
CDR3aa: CASSHRATGELFF

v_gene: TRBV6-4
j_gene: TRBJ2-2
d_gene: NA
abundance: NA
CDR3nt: TGTGCCAGCAGTGTTGGGGCGCGCACCGGGGAGCTGTTTTTT
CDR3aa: CASSVGARTGELFF

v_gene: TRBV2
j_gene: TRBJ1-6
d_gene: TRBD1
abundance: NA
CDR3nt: TGTGCCAGCAGTTCCGACAGGGATAATTCACCCCTCCACTTT
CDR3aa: CASSSDRDNSPLHF

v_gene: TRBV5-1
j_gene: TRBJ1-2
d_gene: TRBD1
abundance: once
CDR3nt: TGCGCCAGCAGTCCTGGGACAGGCCAGGGGTATGGCTACACCTTC
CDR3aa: CASSPGTGQGYGYTF

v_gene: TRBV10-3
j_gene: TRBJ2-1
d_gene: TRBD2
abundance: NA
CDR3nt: TGTGCCATCAGTACCGGGACTAGCGGGCCCCCGGGGGGCAATGAGCAGTTCTTC
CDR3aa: CAISTGTSGPPGGNEQFF

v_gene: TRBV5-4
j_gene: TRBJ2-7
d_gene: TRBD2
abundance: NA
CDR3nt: TGTGCCAGCAGCCACGGGACTAGGGACTACGAGCAGTACTTC
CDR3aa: CASSHGTRDYEQYF

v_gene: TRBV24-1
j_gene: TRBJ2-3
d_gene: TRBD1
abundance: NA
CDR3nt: TGTGCCACCAGTGACCCCCTACAGGGGGCATTTAGCACAGATACGCAGTATTTT
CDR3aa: CATSDPLQGAFSTDTQYF

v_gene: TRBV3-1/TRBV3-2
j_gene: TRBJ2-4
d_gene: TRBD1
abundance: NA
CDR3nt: TGTGCCAGCAGCCTCGACAGGGCCCTAGCCAAAAACATTCAGTACTTC
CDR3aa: CASSLDRALAKNIQYF

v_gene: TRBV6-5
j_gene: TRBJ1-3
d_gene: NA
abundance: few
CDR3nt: TGTGCCAGCTTAACACCCAGCGCCTCTGGAAACACCATATATTTT
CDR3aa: CASLTPSASGNTIYF

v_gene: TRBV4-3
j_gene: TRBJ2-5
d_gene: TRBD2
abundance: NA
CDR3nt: TGCGCCAGCAGCCTCTCTTCGGGAGGGGAGACCCAGTACTTC
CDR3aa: CASSLSSGGETQYF

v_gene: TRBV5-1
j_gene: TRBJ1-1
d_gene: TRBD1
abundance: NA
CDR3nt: TGCGCCAGCAGCTTGGGGACAGGGCCCGAAGCTTTCTTT
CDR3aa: CASSLGTGPEAFF

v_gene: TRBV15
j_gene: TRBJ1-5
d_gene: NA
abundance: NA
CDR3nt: TGTGCCACCAGCAGAGCCGGAGGGAGTCAGCCCCAGCATTTT
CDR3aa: CATSRAGGSQPQHF

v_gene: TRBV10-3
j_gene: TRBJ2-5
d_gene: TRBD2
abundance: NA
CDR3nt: TGTGCCATCAGTGAGCCCGCCGGGACTAGCGATCAAGAGACCCAGTACTTC
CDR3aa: CAISEPAGTSDQETQYF

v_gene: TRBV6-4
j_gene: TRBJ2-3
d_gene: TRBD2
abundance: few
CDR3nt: TGTGCCAGCAGTGACTCGGCTAGCGGGGGACATGATACGCAGTATTTT
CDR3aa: CASSDSASGGHDTQYF

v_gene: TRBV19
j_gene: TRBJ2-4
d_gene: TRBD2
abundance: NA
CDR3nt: TGTGCCAGTAGCCCGGGAGGGGTAGGCAAAAACATTCAGTACTTC
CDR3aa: CASSPGGVGKNIQYF

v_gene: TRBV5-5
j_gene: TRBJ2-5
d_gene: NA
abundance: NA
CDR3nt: TGTGCCAGCAGCGTGGACGGGACTTGGGAGACCCAGTACTTC
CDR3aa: CASSVDGTWETQYF

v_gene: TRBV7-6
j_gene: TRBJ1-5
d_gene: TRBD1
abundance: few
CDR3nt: TGTGCCAGCAGCTTAGGGCCGGACAGGGTTAGCAATCAGCCCCAGCATTTT
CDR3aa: CASSLGPDRVSNQPQHF

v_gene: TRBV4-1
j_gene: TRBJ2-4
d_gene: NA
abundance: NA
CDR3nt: TGCGCCAGCAGCCAAGAGTTGGGGACTTCAAAAACAATTCAGTACTTC
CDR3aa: CASSQELGTSKTIQYF

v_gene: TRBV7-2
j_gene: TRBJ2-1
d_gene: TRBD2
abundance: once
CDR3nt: TGTGCCAGCAGCTTAGCCGGGGGGGTTGGCTACAATGAGCAGTTCTTC
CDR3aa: CASSLAGGVGYNEQFF

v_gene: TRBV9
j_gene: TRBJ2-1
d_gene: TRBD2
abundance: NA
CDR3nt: TGTGCCAGCAGCGTTAGACTAGCGTCCAATGAGCAGTTCTTC
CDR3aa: CASSVRLASNEQFF

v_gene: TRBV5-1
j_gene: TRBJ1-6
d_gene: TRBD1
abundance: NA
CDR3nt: TGCGCCAGCAGCTTCGGGACAGGGGGGAATTCACCCCTCCACTTT
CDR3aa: CASSFGTGGNSPLHF

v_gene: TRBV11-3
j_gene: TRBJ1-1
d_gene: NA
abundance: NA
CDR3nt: TGTGCCAGCAGCTGGTACGGGGGAACTGAAGCTTTCTTT
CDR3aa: CASSWYGGTEAFF

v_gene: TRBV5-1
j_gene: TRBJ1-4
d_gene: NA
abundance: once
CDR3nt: TGCGCCAGCAGCTTGCAGCCAGAAGGAGGGAGGGAAAAACTGTTTTTT
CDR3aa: CASSLQPEGGREKLFF

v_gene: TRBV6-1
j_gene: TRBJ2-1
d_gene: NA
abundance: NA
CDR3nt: TGTGCCAGCAGTGAATTCGTAGTAGGGCTAGCTCCCTACAATGAGCAGTTCTTC
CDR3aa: CASSEFVVGLAPYNEQFF

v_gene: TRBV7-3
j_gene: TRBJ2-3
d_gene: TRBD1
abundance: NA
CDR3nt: TGTGCCAGCAGCTCAGGACAGGTGGTGACAGATACGCAGTATTTT
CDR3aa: CASSSGQVVTDTQYF

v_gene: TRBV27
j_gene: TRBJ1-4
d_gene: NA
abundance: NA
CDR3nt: TGTGCCAGCAGTTCTCAGAGGACTTCGGCTAATGAAAAACTGTTTTTT
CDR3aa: CASSSQRTSANEKLFF

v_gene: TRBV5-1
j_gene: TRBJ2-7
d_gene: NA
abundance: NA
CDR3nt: TGCGCCAGCAGCTTAGGACTGGACGAGCAGTACTTC
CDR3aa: CASSLGLDEQYF